Listed here are 6 T cell receptor beta chains from one sample, sequenced in a study of T cells in Graves' hyperthyroidism and ophthalmopathy. Using RNA transcripts as the source, TCR beta CDR3 regions were amplified. The HTBI set primed first-round TCR CDR3 RT-PCR. TCRdb re-analysed the multiplex PCR reads in MiXCR, keeping a single row per CDR3 protein. Of fewer than 500,000 distinct CDR3 sequences in the sample, roughly 14% were seen once. Sequencing used blood. The source of these receptors is a man in his late teens or twenties with Graves' ophthalmopathy.

The chain combines TRBV10-3 with TRBJ2-7; 10 positions match TRBD2. The CDR3 contains 18 residues. Germline V gives CDR1 ENHRY, CDR2 SYGVKD. Losses at the gene ends were 0 bases for V and 0 bases for J; bases not matched to a gene: 8. DNA of the CDR3: TGTGCCATCAGTGAGTCAGGTAGCGGGAGGATTAGCTCCTACGAGCAGTACTTC. It encodes CAISESGSGRISSYEQYF.

As concerns this clonotype: A clone one base away is much larger, so this may be a read error. The chain recombines TRBV20-1 with TRBJ2-7; 16 bases match TRBD2. V lost 8 bases, J lost 2 bases, and 3 bases stayed unmatched. The CDR3 extends over 14 amino acids. The germline gives CDR1 DFQATT, CDR2 SNEGSKA (reference sequence). The CDR3 region has the DNA TGCAGTCCTGGGACTAGCGGGGGGGCCTACGAGCAGTACTTC. Encoded protein: CSPGTSGGAYEQYF.

This clonotype appeared many times. This chain uses TRBV19 with TRBJ1-1; D is undetermined. CDR3 length: 15 amino acids. From germline, CDR1 is LNHDA and CDR2 SQIVND (reference sequence). The V end was cut by 5 bases, the J end by 1 base, with 14 bases between. As DNA, the CDR3 is TGTGCCAGTAGTTCCAGCACGGCCGGGAACACTGAAGCTTTCTTT. It is translated as CASSSSTAGNTEAFF.

Many counts were recorded for this clonotype. The V gene is TRBV27, the J gene TRBJ2-1; D perhaps matches TRBD2 (6 bases). Germline CDR1 is MNHEY and CDR2 is SMNVEV (reference sequence). V was shortened by 5 bases and J by 0 bases, with 8 bases between the two germline ends. There are 14 residues in the CDR3. The CDR3 DNA sequence: TGTGCCAGCAGTGCGGGGAGCTCCTACAATGAGCAGTTCTTC. Protein product: CASSAGSSYNEQFF.

This clonotype was counted only a few times. The chain is built from TRBV4-1 and TRBJ2-7, with 9 bases identical to TRBD2. This CDR3 is built from 16 residues. V dropped 1 base and J dropped 3; count of bases not matched to a gene: 7. Per the germline V gene, CDR1 is MGHRA and CDR2 is YSYEKL. The CDR3 nucleotides read TGCGCCAGCAGCCAAGTAGGCGGGGGGGCCGGCTACGAGCAGTACTTC. Residues: CASSQVGGGAGYEQYF.

To note about this clonotype: A read error is possible here, since a much larger clone lies one base away. The chain combines TRBV10-3 with TRBJ2-1, with 11 positions matching TRBD2. The CDR3 spans 17 residues. J gave up 5 bases and V 4 bases, and 10 bases lay outside the gene matches. Germline V gives CDR1 ENHRY, CDR2 SYGVKD. The CDR3 region has the DNA TGTGCCATCAGTGGAAGTAGCGGGAGGGTGGTCGACAATGAGCAGTTCTTC. Amino acid sequence: CAISGSSGRVVDNEQFF.